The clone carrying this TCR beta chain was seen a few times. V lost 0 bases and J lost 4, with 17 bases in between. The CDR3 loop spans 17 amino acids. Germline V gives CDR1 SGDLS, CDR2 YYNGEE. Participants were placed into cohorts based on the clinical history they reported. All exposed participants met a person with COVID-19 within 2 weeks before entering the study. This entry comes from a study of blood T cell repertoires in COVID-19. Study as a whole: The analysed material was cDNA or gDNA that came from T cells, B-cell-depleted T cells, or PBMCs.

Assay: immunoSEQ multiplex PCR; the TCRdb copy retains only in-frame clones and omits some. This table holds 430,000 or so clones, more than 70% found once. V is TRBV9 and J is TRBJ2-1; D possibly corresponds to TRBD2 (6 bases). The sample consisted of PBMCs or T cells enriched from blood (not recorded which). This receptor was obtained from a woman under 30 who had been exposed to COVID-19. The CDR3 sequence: CASSVESFRGDYNEQFF. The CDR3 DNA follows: TGTGCCAGCAGCGTAGAAAGTTTTCGCGGGGATTACAATGAGCAGTTCTTC.